This T cell receptor beta chain derives from a study of blood T cell repertoires in COVID-19. For the study at large: Acute-phase and convalescent COVID-19 samples originated in the United States, Italy and Spain. The analysed material was cDNA or gDNA that came from T cells, B-cell-depleted T cells, or PBMCs.

Recruitment covered under 25 US areas and drew participants whose ages spanned roughly 18 to 100 years. This CDR3 spans 14 amino acids. Trimming took off 5 bases at V and 4 bases at J, with 12 bases between the two ends. Germline-derived CDR1 and CDR2 are SGHAT and FQNNGV. Original data processing: Amplified reference gene primers provided the basis for estimating nucleated cell counts. Clones were read by immunoSEQ multiplex PCR, and TCRdb kept only the in-frame ones, dropping some. The D gene and trimming were derived from the DNA, and the V and J assignments and clone size from that table. In the table there are roughly 74,000 clones, approximately 90% of which are singletons.

Material: PBMCs or T cells enriched from blood (not recorded which). The origin of this receptor is a woman aged 45 to 65 with acute COVID-19. The chain joins TRBV11-2 to TRBJ1-3, with a weak D call TRBD1 (6 bases). The CDR3 here is CASSPNRVGNTIYF. The CDR3 region has the DNA TGTGCCAGCAGCCCGAACAGGGTCGGAAACACCATATATTTT.